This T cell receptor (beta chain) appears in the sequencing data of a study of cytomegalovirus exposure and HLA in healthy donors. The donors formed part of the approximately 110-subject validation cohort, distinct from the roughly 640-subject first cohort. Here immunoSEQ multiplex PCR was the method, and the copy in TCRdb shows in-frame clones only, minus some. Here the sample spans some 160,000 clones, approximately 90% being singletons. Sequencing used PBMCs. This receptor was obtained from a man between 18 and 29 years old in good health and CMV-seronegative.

The DNA of the CDR3 is TGCGCCAGCAGCCCGCCGTCGGGACAGGGGATGTACGAGCAGTACTTC. Translating gives CASSPPSGQGMYEQYF. The gene calls are TRBV5-1 and TRBJ2-7, with TRBD1 identical over 10 bases. Trimming at V came to 4 bases and at J to 4 bases, leaving 11 bases not matched to a gene. This CDR3 has 16 residues. The V gene's germline CDR1 is SGHRS and CDR2 YFSETQ. The whole variable domain, filled in from reference TRBV5-1 and TRBJ2-7, reads KAGVTQTPRYLIKTRGQQVTLSCSPISGHRSVSWYQQTPGQGLQFLFEYFSETQRNKGNFPGRFSGRQFSNSRSEMNVSTLELGDSALYLCASSPPSGQGMYEQYFGPGTRLTVT.